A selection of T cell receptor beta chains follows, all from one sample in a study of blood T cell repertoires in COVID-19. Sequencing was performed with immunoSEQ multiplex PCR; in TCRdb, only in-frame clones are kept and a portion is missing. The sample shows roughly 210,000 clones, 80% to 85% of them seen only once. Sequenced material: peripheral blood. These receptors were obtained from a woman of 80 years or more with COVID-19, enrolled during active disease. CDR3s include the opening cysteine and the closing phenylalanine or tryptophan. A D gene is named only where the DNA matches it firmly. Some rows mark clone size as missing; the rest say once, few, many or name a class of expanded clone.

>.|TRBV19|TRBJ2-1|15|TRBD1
TGTGCCAGTAAATCTCCAGGGGGCTCCTACAATGAGCAGTTCTTC
CASKSPGGSYNEQFF
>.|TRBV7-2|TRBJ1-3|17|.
TGTGCCAACAGGCAACACGATTCCACCTCTTCTGGAAACACCATATATTTT
CANRQHDSTSSGNTIYF
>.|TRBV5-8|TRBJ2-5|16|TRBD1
TGTGCCAGCAGCTTGGAGGTCAGCAGGGGGCGTGAGACCCAGTACTTC
CASSLEVSRGRETQYF
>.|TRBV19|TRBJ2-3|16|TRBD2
TGTGCCAGTAGTATAACTTGGGGCGGGGGGACAGATACGCAGTATTTT
CASSITWGGGTDTQYF
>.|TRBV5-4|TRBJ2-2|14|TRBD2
TGTGCCACCGCTGCGGGGGGGCAAACCGGGGAGCTGTTTTTT
CATAAGGQTGELFF
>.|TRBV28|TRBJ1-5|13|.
TGTGCCAGCAGTTTTGGCAGGGTGCCTTCCCAGCATTTT
CASSFGRVPSQHF
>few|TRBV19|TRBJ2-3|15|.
TGTGCCAGTAGCAAGCTTGGGGCAGGCACAGATACGCAGTATTTT
CASSKLGAGTDTQYF
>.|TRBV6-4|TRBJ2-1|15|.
TGTGCCAGCACCCAGACATACGAAAGGCACAATGAGCAGTTCTTC
CASTQTYERHNEQFF
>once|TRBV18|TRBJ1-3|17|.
TGTGCCAGCTCACCAACGGGCGGAGCAGGGTCATGGAACACCATATATTTT
CASSPTGGAGSWNTIYF
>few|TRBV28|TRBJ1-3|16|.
TGTGCCAGCAGTCCCATACTGACAGTCTCTGGAAACACCATATATTTT
CASSPILTVSGNTIYF
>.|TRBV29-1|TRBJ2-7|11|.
TGCAGCGTTGAATCCGGGAACGAGCAGTACTTC
CSVESGNEQYF
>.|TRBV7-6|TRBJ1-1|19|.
TGTGCCAGCAGCCCGCGCCCGGGAGAGATCGTGGAACCGAACACTGAAGCTTTCTTT
CASSPRPGEIVEPNTEAFF
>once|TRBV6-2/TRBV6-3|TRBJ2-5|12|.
.
CASSLERETQYF
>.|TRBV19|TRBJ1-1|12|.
TGTGCCAGTAGTATCCAAGGCGGTGAAGCTTTCTTT
CASSIQGGEAFF
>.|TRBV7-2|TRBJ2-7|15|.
TGTGCCAGCAGCCCCCGGGCAGGGCGAACCTACGAGCAGTACTTC
CASSPRAGRTYEQYF
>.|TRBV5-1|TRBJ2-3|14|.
TGCGCCAGCAGTTCCGGGACTCTCACAGATACGCAGTATTTT
CASSSGTLTDTQYF
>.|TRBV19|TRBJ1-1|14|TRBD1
TGTGCCAGTAGTATTGACGGACAGGGAGGTGAAGCTTTCTTT
CASSIDGQGGEAFF
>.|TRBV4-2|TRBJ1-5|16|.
TGTGCCAGCAGCCAAGATTCATTCAGGGATCCTCAGCCCCAGCATTTT
CASSQDSFRDPQPQHF
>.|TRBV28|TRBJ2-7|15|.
TGTGCCAGCAGTGTAACAGGGAACCCAACCTACGAGCAGTACTTC
CASSVTGNPTYEQYF
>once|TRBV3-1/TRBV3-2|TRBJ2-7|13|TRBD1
TGTGCCAGCAGGGACAGGGGAGTCTACGAGCAGTACTTC
CASRDRGVYEQYF
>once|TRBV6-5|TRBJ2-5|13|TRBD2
TGTGCCAGCAGGGGGGGGAGCGGGGAGACCCAGTACTTC
CASRGGSGETQYF
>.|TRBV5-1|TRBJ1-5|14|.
TGCGCCAGCAGCTTGGATGGACTCAGTCAGCCCCAGCATTTT
CASSLDGLSQPQHF
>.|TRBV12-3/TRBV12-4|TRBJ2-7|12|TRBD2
TGTGCCAGCAGCCCCTATGCGGGGGTTTTGGACTTC
CASSPYAGVLDF
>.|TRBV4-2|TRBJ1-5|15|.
TGTGCCAGCAGCCAAGATCACGGGTTAAATCAGCCCCAGCATTTT
CASSQDHGLNQPQHF
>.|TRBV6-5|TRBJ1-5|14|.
TGTGCCAGCAGTCGGGGGGGGGCAGGTCAGCCCCAGCATTTT
CASSRGGAGQPQHF
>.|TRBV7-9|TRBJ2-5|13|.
TGTGCCAGCAGCTTCGGTCTCGAAGAGACCCAGTACTTC
CASSFGLEETQYF
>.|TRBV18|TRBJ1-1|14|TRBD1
TGTGCCAGCTCACCGTTCGACAGGGGGACTGAAGCTTTCTTT
CASSPFDRGTEAFF
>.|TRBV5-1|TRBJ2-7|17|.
TGCGCCAGCAGCTTGGCTCCTACAGGGGCGGGATCCTACGAGCAGTACTTC
CASSLAPTGAGSYEQYF
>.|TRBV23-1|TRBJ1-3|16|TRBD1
TGCGCCAGCAGTCGCTCGACAGGGGCGTCTGGAAACACCATATATTTT
CASSRSTGASGNTIYF
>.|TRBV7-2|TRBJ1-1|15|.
TGTGCCAGCAGCCCAACGGGACAATTGAACACTGAAGCTTTCTTT
CASSPTGQLNTEAFF
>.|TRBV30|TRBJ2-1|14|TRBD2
TGTGCCTGGAGGGGACTAGCGGGGGTAAATGAGCAGTTCTTC
CAWRGLAGVNEQFF
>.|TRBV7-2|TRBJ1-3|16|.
TGTGCCAGCAGCTTAGTCGGGGGGGCCTCTGGAAACACCATATATTTT
CASSLVGGASGNTIYF
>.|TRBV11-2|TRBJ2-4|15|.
TGTGCCAGCAGCCCAGTGGGGGGACGGCCAAACATTCAGTACTTC
CASSPVGGRPNIQYF
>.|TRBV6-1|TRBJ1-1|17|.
TGTGCCAGCAGTGAATTAGGGGTCCATGCGGCCGGTCGTGAAGCTTTCTTT
CASSELGVHAAGREAFF
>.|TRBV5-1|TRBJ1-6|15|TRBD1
TGCGCCAGCCATGCCGGGACAGGGCTCAATTCACCCCTCCACTTT
CASHAGTGLNSPLHF
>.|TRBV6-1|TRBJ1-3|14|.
TGTGCCAGCAGTGAGTCAGGGCGCGGAAACACCATATATTTT
CASSESGRGNTIYF
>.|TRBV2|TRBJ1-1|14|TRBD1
TGTGCCAGCAGTCTTCAGGGGGCCCCCACTGAAGCTTTCTTT
CASSLQGAPTEAFF
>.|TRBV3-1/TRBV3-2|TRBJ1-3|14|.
TGTGCCAGCAGCCCCCCCGAGCGGAGCAACACCATATATTTT
CASSPPERSNTIYF
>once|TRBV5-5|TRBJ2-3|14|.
TGTGCCAGCAGCTTGAAAAGCCCGTCAGATACGCAGTATTTT
CASSLKSPSDTQYF
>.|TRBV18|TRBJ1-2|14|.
TGTGCCAGCTCACCACCCGAGACTAATTATGGCTACACCTTC
CASSPPETNYGYTF
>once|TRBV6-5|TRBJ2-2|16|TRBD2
TGTGCCAGCAGTTACACCGGCGGGGGGATCACCGGGGAGCTGTTTTTT
CASSYTGGGITGELFF